This TCR beta chain was sequenced in a study of sequential checkpoint blockade in melanoma (dated by TCRdb to 2018 to 2020). About the full investigation: In a 1:1 randomization, patients received either first-line nivolumab then ipilimumab (arm A) or ipilimumab then nivolumab (arm B). Roughly 80% of the matched tumor biopsy pairs taken before and after treatment were from the same lesion. Matched tumor biopsies were taken from 20 to 25 patients before treatment and at week 13, after single-agent nivolumab (arm A) or ipilimumab (arm B). DNA from over 75 pretreatment melanoma tumor samples underwent TCRbeta immunosequencing. Both trial sequences were followed by maintenance nivolumab. The paper as a whole reports these results and caveats: PD-L1 staining and CD8+ T-cell counts correlated with tumor T-cell fraction and clonality, whereas mutational load did not. The model for predicting response that combines TCR metrics with mutation burden needs to be validated in larger, independent patient cohorts. Achieving clinical benefit was about 30 times more likely for patients whose tumor T-cell fraction and clonality increased by week 13. Within-arm analyses of tumor T-cell fraction were limited by small sample sizes and reduced statistical power. In the nivolumab-first arm (arm A), pretreatment tumor TIL clonality was associated with response (P = .04).

Via the germline V gene, CDR1 is SQVTM and CDR2 ANQGSEA. Trimming at the junction amounts to 4 bases on V and 6 bases on J, and the germline ends lie 13 bases apart. The CDR3 contains 12 residues, cysteine and phenylalanine counted. The only DNA kept is the CDR3, 36 bases in frame from the first base. The treatment or condition label for this specimen denotes: randomized to nivolumab then ipilimumab (arm A) or the reverse (arm B). None of the trial patients had been given prior DNA-damaging chemotherapy. CheckMate 064, a randomized, open-label phase II trial of sequential checkpoint blockade, was the source of the samples, all of which came from patients with melanoma. Genomic DNA from formalin-fixed paraffin-embedded (FFPE) tissue samples served as the input for tumor TCR sequencing. TCRbeta CDR3 regions were immunosequenced from genomic DNA with the immunoSEQ Assay. Prior to high-throughput sequencing, genomic DNA was amplified by bias-controlled multiplex PCR. In the source study's methods: To quantify the absolute abundance of each unique TCRbeta CDR3 region, the sequences were collapsed and filtered. Clonality, defined as 1 minus Pielou's evenness, was calculated using productive rearrangements only. Tumor T-cell fraction was calculated by normalizing TCRbeta template counts to the amount of usable DNA, which was estimated from several housekeeping genes. A previously published method was used to identify clones whose frequencies were significantly greater in on-treatment samples than in baseline samples. TCRdb retrieved this table from immuneACCESS and kept in-frame rearrangements only. Not all clones are present; in checked studies, unresolved V genes account for under half, and no reason is known for the remainder. The D gene and trimming were derived from the DNA, and the V and J assignments and clone size from that table. In all, the sample holds approximately 300 clones, and more than 25% of those were seen once. The top ten clonotypes cover roughly a tenth of the sample.

This clone has just one count. The target of this receptor is not known. Base qualities are not recorded, but no much larger clone differs from it by a single base. The clonotype originates from a human donor with melanoma. The specimen was tumor tissue (inferred from file names), collected from a patient given nivolumab and ipilimumab in sequence. The rearrangement combines TRBV29-1 with TRBJ2-7; perhaps TRBD2 is the D gene, with 5 bases matching. This receptor carries the CDR3 CSVVCSRGEQYF. The nucleotides read TGCAGCGTTGTTTGCAGCCGGGGCGAGCAGTACTTC.